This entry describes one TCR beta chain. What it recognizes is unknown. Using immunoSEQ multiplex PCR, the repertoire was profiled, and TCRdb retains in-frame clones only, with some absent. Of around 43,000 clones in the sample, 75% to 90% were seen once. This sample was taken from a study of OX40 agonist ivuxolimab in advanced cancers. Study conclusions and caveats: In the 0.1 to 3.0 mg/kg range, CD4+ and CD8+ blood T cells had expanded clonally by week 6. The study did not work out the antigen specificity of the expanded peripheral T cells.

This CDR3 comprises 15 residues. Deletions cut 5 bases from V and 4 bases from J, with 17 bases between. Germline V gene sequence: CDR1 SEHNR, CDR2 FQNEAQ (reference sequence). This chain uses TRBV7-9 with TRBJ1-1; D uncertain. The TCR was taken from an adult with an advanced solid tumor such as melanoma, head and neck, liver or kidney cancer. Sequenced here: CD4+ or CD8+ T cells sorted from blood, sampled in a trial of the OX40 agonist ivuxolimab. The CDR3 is CASSPDVGVGTEAFF. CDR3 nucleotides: TGTGCCAGCAGCCCAGATGTCGGGGTTGGCACTGAAGCTTTCTTT.